The rows below give T cell receptor beta chains drawn from one sample of a study of blood T cell repertoires in COVID-19. TCRdb keeps only in-frame clones here, not all; method: immunoSEQ multiplex PCR. The sample comprises some 86,000 clones, about 85% of which are singletons, and 13% to 15% rests with the top ten. The sequencing input was peripheral blood. Receptors originate from a woman aged 70 to 79 with acute or convalescent COVID-19. Both conserved end residues are part of each CDR3. D genes are given only for firm matches. Expanded clones get a size class; other rows say once, few or many, or leave the size out.

cdr3_aa	cdr3_nt	d_call	v_call	j_call	clone_size
CASSAPSTVSYNEQFF	TGTGCCAGCAGTGCCCCCTCGACAGTCTCCTACAATGAGCAGTTCTTC	-	TRBV28	TRBJ2-1	-
CASLGGNEQFF	TGTGCCAGCCTCGGCGGGAATGAGCAGTTCTTC	-	TRBV2	TRBJ2-1	-
CASSLQGTGLNTEAFF	TGTGCCAGCAGCTTACAGGGGACAGGGTTAAACACTGAAGCTTTCTTT	TRBD1	TRBV13	TRBJ1-1	-
CASSQPTGFNEQFF	TGCGCCAGCAGCCAACCTACAGGGTTCAATGAGCAGTTCTTC	-	TRBV4-1	TRBJ2-1	once
CASSLGLAASTDTQYF	TGTGCCAGCAGCTTAGGACTAGCGGCTAGCACAGATACGCAGTATTTT	TRBD2	TRBV11-3	TRBJ2-3	few
CASSLSGTIYNEQFF	TGTGCCAGCAGTTTAAGTGGGACTATCTACAATGAGCAGTTCTTC	TRBD2	TRBV27	TRBJ2-1	-
CASSPLTGGNTGELFF	TGTGCCAGCTCACCACTGACAGGGGGCAACACCGGGGAGCTGTTTTTT	TRBD1	TRBV18	TRBJ2-2	-
CASSPLRVHEQFF	TGTGCCAGCAGCCCCCTTCGAGTTCATGAGCAGTTCTTC	-	TRBV12-3/TRBV12-4	TRBJ2-1	once
CSVVTFAGVQETQYF	TGCAGCGTTGTGACGTTCGCGGGAGTGCAAGAGACCCAGTACTTC	TRBD2	TRBV29-1	TRBJ2-5	-
CASSLAGMVSGQDKKLFF	TGTGCCAGCAGCTTAGCAGGGATGGTTTCGGGACAGGATAAGAAACTGTTTTTT	TRBD1	TRBV7-9	TRBJ1-4	few
CASSLVGRGRNPATNEKLFF	TGTGCCAGCAGCTTAGTGGGCAGGGGGCGAAACCCCGCAACTAATGAAAAACTGTTTTTT	TRBD1	TRBV7-6	TRBJ1-4	few
CASSQDLTGGGADTQYF	TGTGCCAGCAGCCAAGACCTGACCGGGGGGGGTGCAGATACGCAGTATTTT	TRBD2	TRBV4-2	TRBJ2-3	-
CASSIPPGQRGGANQPQHF	TGTGCCAGTAGTATACCCCCGGGCCAGAGGGGGGGAGCGAACCAGCCCCAGCATTTT	-	TRBV19	TRBJ1-5	-
CASSLSTIVTDTQYF	TGTGCCAGCAGTCTCTCCACTATCGTCACAGATACGCAGTATTTT	-	TRBV5-4	TRBJ2-3	few
CASSSSGRTNYGYTF	TGTGCCAGCAGCTCCTCCGGGAGGACGAACTATGGCTACACCTTC	-	TRBV5-4	TRBJ1-2	-
CAWSQGFSTSNTEAFF	TGTGCCTGGAGTCAGGGGTTCTCGACCTCGAACACTGAAGCTTTCTTT	-	TRBV30	TRBJ1-1	-
CASSLVVMRAEKLFF	TGTGCCAGCAGTTTGGTCGTTATGAGGGCTGAAAAACTGTTTTTT	-	TRBV28	TRBJ1-4	-
CASRPGGRNTEAFF	TGTGCCAGCAGACCCGGAGGACGGAACACTGAAGCTTTCTTT	-	TRBV11-3	TRBJ1-1	-
CASSLNGGAGNTIYF	TGTGCCAGCAGCTTAAATGGAGGTGCTGGAAACACCATATATTTT	-	TRBV11-2	TRBJ1-3	-
CASTLTGGAGYTF	TGTGCCAGCACCTTGACAGGGGGCGCGGGCTACACCTTC	TRBD1	TRBV6-6	TRBJ1-2	-
CASSLSGLQPQHF	TGTGCCAGCAGTTTATCAGGGCTTCAGCCCCAGCATTTT	-	TRBV12-3/TRBV12-4	TRBJ1-5	-
CSVEVAGVPDTQYF	TGCAGCGTTGAGGTAGCGGGAGTCCCAGATACGCAGTATTTT	TRBD2	TRBV29-1	TRBJ2-3	-
CASSSRGKWGDTQYF	TGTGCCAGCAGCTCCAGGGGGAAGTGGGGGGATACGCAGTATTTT	TRBD1	TRBV7-2	TRBJ2-3	-
CASSFSNTEAFF	TGTGCCAGCAGTTTCTCGAACACTGAAGCTTTCTTT	-	TRBV12-3/TRBV12-4	TRBJ1-1	-
CASRSSETQYF	TGTGCCAGCAGATCATCAGAGACCCAGTACTTC	-	TRBV7-6	TRBJ2-5	-
CASSESRGANYGYTF	TGTGCCAGCAGTGAATCCAGGGGGGCGAACTATGGCTACACCTTC	TRBD1	TRBV6-1	TRBJ1-2	-
CASSSRTEGNTIYF	TGCGCCAGCAGCTCCCGGACAGAAGGAAACACCATATATTTT	-	TRBV5-1	TRBJ1-3	-
CASSSGFTGGREKLFF	TGCGCCAGCAGCTCTGGGTTTACAGGGGGCCGGGAAAAACTGTTTTTT	TRBD1	TRBV5-1	TRBJ1-4	-
CASSAGTGVSATNEKLFF	TGTGCCAGCAGTGCCGGGACAGGGGTTTCTGCAACTAATGAAAAACTGTTTTTT	TRBD1	TRBV6-1	TRBJ1-4	-
CASRTSQGTGELFF	TGTGCCAGTAGGACTTCACAGGGAACCGGGGAGCTGTTTTTT	-	TRBV19	TRBJ2-2	-
CASSPRGVASEQFF	TGTGCCAGCAGTCCTCGGGGAGTAGCGAGTGAGCAGTTCTTC	-	TRBV2	TRBJ2-1	-
CASSYRDRESNEQFF	TGTGCCAGCAGTTACCGGGACAGGGAAAGTAATGAGCAGTTCTTC	TRBD1	TRBV6-5	TRBJ2-1	-
CASSTVGANEQFF	TGTGCCAGTAGTACCGTTGGGGCCAATGAGCAGTTCTTC	-	TRBV19	TRBJ2-1	once
CASSFYRQREGNTIYF	TGTGCCAGCAGCTTCTATAGACAGCGAGAGGGAAACACCATATATTTT	-	TRBV7-9	TRBJ1-3	-
CASSLESGTAGEHYGYTF	TGTGCCAGCAGCTTAGAGTCGGGAACGGCCGGCGAACACTATGGCTACACCTTC	-	TRBV11-2	TRBJ1-2	once
CSVLSGTGTYNEQFF	TGCAGCGTTTTGTCCGGGACAGGGACCTACAATGAGCAGTTCTTC	TRBD1	TRBV29-1	TRBJ2-1	few
CATSDNDRTGGGYTF	TGTGCCACCAGTGACAACGATCGGACAGGGGGGGGCTACACCTTC	TRBD1	TRBV24-1	TRBJ1-2	-
CASKGTGGSETEAFF	TGTGCCAGTAAAGGGACAGGGGGCTCGGAGACTGAAGCTTTCTTT	TRBD1	TRBV19	TRBJ1-1	many
CASSPKTGPASGYTF	TGTGCCAGCAGCCCGAAGACAGGGCCGGCTTCTGGCTACACCTTC	TRBD1	TRBV6-6	TRBJ1-2	-
CASSFTSGYNEQFF	TGTGCCAGTAGTTTCACTAGCGGTTACAATGAGCAGTTCTTC	TRBD2	TRBV19	TRBJ2-1	many
CASSLDGRGHGYTF	TGTGCCAGCAGCTTAGATGGCAGGGGGCATGGCTACACCTTC	TRBD1	TRBV7-9	TRBJ1-2	-
CASSPLSGEVSTEAFF	TGTGCCAGCTCACCACTATCGGGGGAGGTCAGCACTGAAGCTTTCTTT	-	TRBV18	TRBJ1-1	-